Following are 10 T cell receptor beta chains from one sample sequenced in a study of siplizumab effects on memory and regulatory T cells. TCRdb's copy holds only in-frame clones and misses some; the assay was immunoSEQ multiplex PCR. This sample carries over 80,000 clones, approximately 88% of them seen once, and the ten largest clones take around 1.4%. The sample was Tregs sorted from blood. The receptor set was obtained from a human donor in good health.

The V and J genes are TRBV6-5 and TRBJ1-2, with D maybe TRBD1 (6 bases). This CDR3 region has 15 residues. The germline gives CDR1 MNHEY, CDR2 SVGAGI. V dropped 4 bases and J dropped 6 bases, with 18 bases sitting between them. The CDR3 loop is CASSFATGKSNGYTF. The CDR3 DNA follows: TGTGCCAGCAGTTTTGCAACAGGGAAATCCAATGGCTACACCTTC.

J is TRBJ1-3 and V is TRBV7-2, with D unresolved. This CDR3 is 14 amino acids long. V dropped 3 bases and J dropped 2 bases, with 8 bases sitting between them. Germline CDR1 reads SGHTA; CDR2 reads FQGNSA. CDR3 nucleotide sequence: TGTGCCAGCAGCTTGGGCGGGACTGGAAACACCATATATTTT. Translating gives CASSLGGTGNTIYF.

The chain links TRBV10-3 to TRBJ2-5; D is unresolved. The CDR3 length is 11 residues. V lost 3 bases and J lost 5, with 4 bases in between. CDR1 ENHRY and CDR2 SYGVKD come from the germline V gene. The CDR3 loop is CAISDGETQYF. CDR3 bases: TGTGCCATCAGTGACGGGGAGACCCAGTACTTC.

This chain connects TRBV5-6 to TRBJ1-6, with TRBD1 as a possible D gene (6 bases). Germline loops: CDR1 SGHDT, CDR2 YYEEEE. CDR3 length: 14 amino acids. Trimming removed 6 bases at V and 11 bases at J, with 18 bases between. CDR3 sequence: CASKKTGRMAPLHF. The CDR3 region has the DNA TGTGCCAGCAAAAAGACAGGTCGAATGGCACCCCTCCACTTT.

The rearrangement uses TRBV28 and TRBJ1-4; 7 bases align to TRBD1. Germline V CDR1 and CDR2: MDHEN, SYDVKM. Trimming at V came to 1 base and at J to 6 bases, leaving 5 bases not matched to a gene. CDR3 length: 15 amino acids. The CDR3 protein is CASSLYGTVYEKLFF. The CDR3 DNA sequence: TGTGCCAGCAGTTTATACGGGACAGTTTATGAAAAACTGTTTTTT.

The chain uses TRBV6-1 and TRBJ2-2; D may match TRBD1 or TRBD2 (5 bases each). The CDR3 covers 15 residues. V was trimmed by 2 bases and J by 6 bases, leaving 13 bases between them. Per germline, CDR1 MNHNS and CDR2 SASEGT. CDR3 nucleotides: TGTGCCAGCAGTGAAAGGCTGGGGGTAGCCGGGGAGCTGTTTTTT. Its translation: CASSERLGVAGELFF.

The rearrangement joins TRBV10-3 to TRBJ1-6; D possibly corresponds to TRBD1 (6 bases). Trimming pared 10 bases from V and 5 bases from J, leaving 9 bases between. The CDR3 runs 12 residues. Germline-derived CDR1 and CDR2 are ENHRY and SYGVKD. The CDR3 spells CANRQDNSPLHF. Written as DNA, the CDR3 is TGTGCCAACCGACAGGATAATTCACCCCTCCACTTT.

This sequence joins TRBV4-1 and TRBJ2-1; the match to TRBD2 covers 13 bases. This CDR3 has 15 residues. V shed 7 bases and J 4 bases; nucleotides not matched to a gene: 4. Germline lookup yields CDR1 MGHRA and CDR2 YSYEKL. Here the CDR3 reads CASTQTSGGYNEQFF. The CDR3 DNA reads TGCGCCAGCACACAGACTAGCGGGGGGTACAATGAGCAGTTCTTC.

J is TRBJ1-1 and V is TRBV30; D unresolved. CDR1 and CDR2 (germline): GTSNPN, SVGIG (reference sequence). This CDR3 has 13 amino acids. The V gene lost 4 bases and the J gene lost 0 bases, with 9 bases spanning the gap. The CDR3, as DNA: TGTGCCTGGAAGGCCAGGATGAACACTGAAGCTTTCTTT. Amino acids: CAWKARMNTEAFF.

The chain links TRBV2 to TRBJ2-1, with a weak D call TRBD1 (6 bases). The CDR3 loop spans 17 amino acids. Germline loops: CDR1 SNHLY, CDR2 FYNNEI. V lost 8 bases, J lost 5 bases, and 25 bases lay in between. CDR3 amino acids: CASSGTRLTGVNNEQFF. CDR3 coding DNA: TGTGCCAGCTCTGGGACCCGTCTGACAGGAGTTAACAATGAGCAGTTCTTC.